Included here is one T cell receptor (beta chain) sequence, with context. Its antigen remains unknown. The sample originates from a study of T cells expressing NK-cell markers. Across the study: Eight donors were sequenced, seven testing HCMV-seropositive and one testing seronegative. Findings and caveats of the study: A few of the donors also had these clonotypes leading their CD3+CD56-NKG2C+ fraction.

5'RACE template switching with UMIs produced the TCR beta cDNA. TCRdb reprocessed the 5' RACE reads, keeping one entry per CDR3 protein, no DNA. The record lists around 550,000 distinct CDR3 sequences, of which the ten most abundant hold less than 4.5%. The germline V gene has CDR1 ENHRY and CDR2 SYGVKD. This CDR3 comprises 15 residues. This clonotype was sampled from a man between 18 and 35 years old in good health. The chain combines TRBV10-3 with TRBJ2-3; TCRdb returns TRBD2, unconfirmable since there is no DNA. Sequencing was done on a sample of blood T cells: a sorted CD56 or NKG2C T cell subset, CD4+ or CD8+ T cells, or bulk PBMC T cells (not recorded which). The CDR3 sequence: CAISVEGSIVDTQYF.